These 21 T cell receptor beta chains originate from one sample sequenced in a study of beta chain features in type 1 diabetes. TCRB transcripts that were expressed got sequenced, as all of the isolated RNA had been reverse transcribed. The repertoire was sequenced with immunoSEQ multiplex PCR; TCRdb's copy has only in-frame clones and lacks some. The sample has tens of thousands of clones, about 50% seen once; the top ten hold roughly 0.27%. Material for sequencing was stem cell memory CD4+ T cells from blood. All receptors come from a young woman in good health.

In regard to this clone: The identical CDR3 is also encoded by other nucleotide sequences in the sample. The chain is built from TRBV11-2 and TRBJ2-5; TRBD1 agrees at 9 bases. With 4 bases clipped from V and 4 bases from J, the junction kept 1 base outside the gene matches. CDR1 and CDR2 from the germline V gene are SGHAT and FQNNGV. The CDR3 is 13 amino acids. The CDR3 DNA reads TGTGCCAGCAGCTCGGACAGGGGAGAGACCCAGTACTTC. It yields the protein CASSSDRGETQYF.

This clone came up a few times. The chain links TRBV2 to TRBJ2-2; D perhaps matches TRBD2 (5 bases). Germline V CDR1 and CDR2: SNHLY, FYNNEI. V was shortened by 0 bases and J by 0 bases, with 8 bases between the two germline ends. The CDR3 has 16 amino acids. The CDR3 loop is CASSEARAANTGELFF. The CDR3 nucleotides read TGTGCCAGCAGTGAAGCGCGGGCAGCGAACACCGGGGAGCTGTTTTTT.

This clone showed up just a few times. The chain joins TRBV20-1 to TRBJ1-1; possibly TRBD1 for D (6 bases). The CDR3 covers 11 residues. V shed 6 bases and J shed 9 bases, with 14 bases lying between them. Germline values: CDR1 DFQATT, CDR2 SNEGSKA (reference sequence). This chain's CDR3 is CSARGSTKAFF. Here the CDR3 DNA reads TGCAGTGCCAGGGGCAGTACCAAAGCTTTCTTT.

This chain links TRBV29-1 with TRBJ2-7; TRBD2 might be the D (6 bases). V lost 3 bases and J 6 bases, leaving 15 bases between the germline ends. CDR1 SQVTM and CDR2 ANQGSEA come from the germline V gene. The length of the CDR3 is 13 residues. The CDR3 DNA reads as TGCAGCGTTGACAAAAGCGGGTACTGCGAGCAGTACTTC. Translating it yields CSVDKSGYCEQYF.

The chain recombines TRBV7-9 with TRBJ2-4, with D possibly being TRBD2 (6 bases). Deletions cut 6 bases from V and 2 bases from J, with 11 bases between. Germline V gene data show CDR1 as SEHNR and CDR2 as FQNEAQ (reference sequence). The CDR3 extends over 14 amino acids. The CDR3 DNA sequence: TGTGCCAGCAGTTGGGGGGTTTCCAAAAACATTCAGTACTTC. It translates to CASSWGVSKNIQYF.

This clone has only one observation. This rearrangement joins TRBV7-9 to TRBJ2-5, with TRBD2 as a possible D gene (5 bases). The germline gives CDR1 SEHNR, CDR2 FQNEAQ (reference sequence). CDR3 length: 15 amino acids. Trimming removed 7 bases from V and 0 bases from J, with 15 bases in between. In nucleotides, the CDR3 is TGTGCCAGCACACGGGATCTAGGGTACCAAGAGACCCAGTACTTC. Translated: CASTRDLGYQETQYF.

The gene calls are TRBV5-1 and TRBJ2-3; TRBD2 matches 10 bases. This CDR3 is built from 16 residues. Germline V gene sequence: CDR1 SGHRS, CDR2 YFSETQ. Unmatched junction bases numbered 12, after V lost 7 bases and J lost 4 bases. CDR3 sequence: CASGGLAGVSADTQYF. DNA for the CDR3: TGCGCCAGCGGCGGGCTAGCGGGGGTATCGGCAGATACGCAGTATTTT. The full variable domain, its missing parts supplied by reference TRBV5-1 and TRBJ2-3, is KAGVTQTPRYLIKTRGQQVTLSCSPISGHRSVSWYQQTPGQGLQFLFEYFSETQRNKGNFPGRFSGRQFSNSRSEMNVSTLELGDSALYLCASGGLAGVSADTQYFGPGTRLTVL.

This clone showed up just a few times. The chain has TRBV18 and TRBJ2-7; TRBD1 matches at 12 bases. J was trimmed by 5 bases and V by 3 bases; bases with no gene match: 5. The germline CDR1 and CDR2 sequences are KGHSH and LQKENI. The CDR3 contains 15 residues. The DNA for the CDR3 is TGTGCCAGCTCACCCTCGGGACAGGGGGCAAACGAGCAGTACTTC. It encodes CASSPSGQGANEQYF.

The sample holds a few counts of this clone. The chain uses TRBV27 and TRBJ2-7, with 9 bases aligning to TRBD2. Germline values: CDR1 MNHEY, CDR2 SMNVEV (reference sequence). CDR3 size: 15 residues. The ends lost 5 bases at V and 3 bases at J; junction bases unmatched: 8. The CDR3: CASSILAGAGYEQYF. The CDR3 DNA is TGTGCCAGCAGTATATTAGCGGGAGCGGGCTACGAGCAGTACTTC.

This clone was seen more than once but under ten times. This chain connects TRBV7-2 to TRBJ2-7; D is unclear. This CDR3 has 12 residues. Germline V lookup: CDR1 SGHTA, CDR2 FQGNSA. The V gene lost 5 bases and the J gene lost 2 bases, with 7 bases spanning the gap. For the CDR3, the DNA is TGTGCCAGCAGCCCCCTCCCCTACGAGCAGTACTTC. Protein sequence: CASSPLPYEQYF.

The chain combines TRBV11-2 with TRBJ2-5; 7 bases line up with TRBD2. V was clipped by 5 bases and J by 0 bases; unmatched bases: 6. CDR1 and CDR2 (germline): SGHAT, FQNNGV. The CDR3 runs 15 residues. CDR3 loop: CASSPAGGDQETQYF. CDR3 DNA sequence: TGTGCCAGCAGCCCTGCTGGGGGGGACCAAGAGACCCAGTACTTC. The full variable domain, rest sourced from reference TRBV11-2 and TRBJ2-5, is EAGVAQSPRYKIIEKRQSVAFWCNPISGHATLYWYQQILGQGPKLLIQFQNNGVVDDSQLPKDRFSAERLKGVDSTLKIQPAKLEDSAVYLCASSPAGGDQETQYFGPGTRLLVL.

This clone was seen just once. V is TRBV14 and J is TRBJ1-1; D not certain. With 0 bases removed from V and 0 bases from J, the gap between germline ends came to 8 bases. CDR3 length: 15 residues. CDR1 is SGHDN and CDR2 is FVKESK in the germline V gene. DNA of the CDR3: TGTGCCAGCAGCCAAGAGTGGTCAGTGAACACTGAAGCTTTCTTT. Amino acid sequence: CASSQEWSVNTEAFF.

V usage is TRBV7-6 and J usage is TRBJ2-1; TRBD2 is a possible D gene (6 bases). Germline V CDR1 and CDR2: SGHVS, FNYEAQ. Trimming took 5 bases from V and 6 from J, leaving 14 bases between them. CDR3 length: 14 residues. The CDR3 DNA sequence: TGTGCCAGCAGCGGAGGACTATCCCGCAATGAGCAGTTCTTC. Its translation is CASSGGLSRNEQFF.

This clone was observed a handful of times. The V gene is TRBV4-1, the J gene TRBJ2-1, with TRBD2 matching 8 bases. From germline, CDR1 is MGHRA and CDR2 YSYEKL. The length of the CDR3 is 17 residues. After removal of 4 bases from V and 3 bases from J, the junction contained 11 bases not matched to a gene. CDR3 coding DNA: TGCGCCAGCAGCCGCCTAGCCGGGAGCGGGGGCTACAATGAGCAGTTCTTC. This codes for CASSRLAGSGGYNEQFF.

This clone has only a few counts. V usage is TRBV7-2 and J usage is TRBJ2-5, with 10 positions matching TRBD2. CDR1 and CDR2 from the germline V gene are SGHTA and FQGNSA. V shed 5 bases and J 5 bases; nucleotides not matched to a gene: 8. This CDR3 is 15 amino acids long. DNA of the CDR3: TGTGCCAGCAGCCTTATAGCGGGAGGCCGTGAGACCCAGTACTTC. Amino acids: CASSLIAGGRETQYF.

CDR3 residues: CASSPRTDLDSGGAFF. CDR3 nucleotides: TGTGCCAGCAGCCCCCGGACAGACCTAGATAGTGGCGGAGCTTTCTTT. This chain links TRBV14 with TRBJ1-1; D might be TRBD1 (6 bases). Germline V gene data show CDR1 as SGHDN and CDR2 as FVKESK. V shed 4 bases and J shed 10 bases, with 25 bases lying between them. This CDR3 contains 16 residues.

The CDR3 spells CASSLSRGGNTEAFF. The CDR3 coding sequence is TGTGCCAGCAGCTTATCCAGGGGTGGGAACACTGAAGCTTTCTTT. The chain employs TRBV7-9 and TRBJ1-1, with D possibly matching TRBD1 (6 bases). Germline CDR1 is SEHNR and CDR2 is FQNEAQ (reference sequence). The CDR3 loop spans 15 amino acids. Trimming left V 2 bases short and J 1 base short, with 11 bases between.

The V and J genes are TRBV27 and TRBJ2-7, with 10 bases lining up with TRBD2. V shed 5 bases, J shed 3 bases, and the junction held 4 bases outside the gene matches. Germline CDR1 and CDR2: MNHEY and SMNVEV (reference sequence). The CDR3 spans 14 residues. The CDR3: CASSPRTSGYEQYF. CDR3 bases: TGTGCCAGCAGTCCGCGGACTAGCGGCTACGAGCAGTACTTC.

This clone was seen a single time. The chain uses TRBV5-6 and TRBJ2-1, with 10 nucleotides matching TRBD1. Germline V lookup: CDR1 SGHDT, CDR2 YYEEEE. The CDR3 length is 16 residues. Losses at the gene ends were 4 bases for V and 3 bases for J; bases not matched to a gene: 7. CDR3 bases: TGTGCCAGCAGCGAAGACAGGGGGCGTATCTACAATGAGCAGTTCTTC. This translates into CASSEDRGRIYNEQFF.

The V and J genes are TRBV6-6 and TRBJ2-5; a possible D gene is TRBD2 (6 bases). V shed 9 bases and J shed 3 bases, with 17 bases lying between them. Germline V gives CDR1 MNHNY, CDR2 SVGAGI (reference sequence). This CDR3 comprises 14 residues. CDR3 residues: CASMTRAGKETQYF. CDR3 DNA: TGTGCCAGTATGACAAGAGCGGGTAAAGAGACCCAGTACTTC.

V is TRBV7-9 and J is TRBJ1-4; TRBD1 is a possible D gene (5 bases). The V and J ends lost 1 base and 4 bases respectively, with 10 bases between them. This CDR3 spans 15 amino acids. Germline V gene lookup returns CDR1 SEHNR and CDR2 FQNEAQ (reference sequence). CDR3 sequence reads: CASSLEGPLNEKLFF. CDR3 DNA: TGTGCCAGCAGCTTAGAGGGGCCGCTTAATGAAAAACTGTTTTTT.